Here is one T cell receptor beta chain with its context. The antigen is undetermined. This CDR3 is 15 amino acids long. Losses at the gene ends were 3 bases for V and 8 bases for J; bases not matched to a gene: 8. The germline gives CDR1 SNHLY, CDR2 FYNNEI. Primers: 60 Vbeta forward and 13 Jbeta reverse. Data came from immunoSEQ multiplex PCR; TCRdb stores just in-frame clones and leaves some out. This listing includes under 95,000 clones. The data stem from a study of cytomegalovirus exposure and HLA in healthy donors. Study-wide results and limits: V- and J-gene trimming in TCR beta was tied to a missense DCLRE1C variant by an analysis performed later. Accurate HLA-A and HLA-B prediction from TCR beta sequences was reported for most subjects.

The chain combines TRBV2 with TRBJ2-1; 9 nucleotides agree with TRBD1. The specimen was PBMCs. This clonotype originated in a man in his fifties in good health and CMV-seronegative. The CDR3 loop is CASSEQGQGGDEQFF. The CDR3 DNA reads TGTGCCAGCAGTGAGCAGGGACAGGGAGGTGATGAGCAGTTCTTC.